Below are 11 T cell receptor beta chains sequenced from a single sample in a study of regulatory T cells in long-lasting Graves disease. Preparation of the TCR library used RNA extracted from PBMCs. TCRdb redid the calling of the reads with MiXCR, one entry per CDR3 protein. The sample consists of hundreds of distinct CDR3 sequences, approximately 85% of them appearing once. Specimen: peripheral blood mononuclear cells (PBMCs), collected with antithyroid drug treatment, in newly diagnosed or persistent Graves disease (not recorded which). These receptors came from a woman aged 25 to 39 with Graves disease.

In its sample, this clonotype was seen a few times. This chain links TRBV6-1 with TRBJ1-6, with D unclear. The CDR3 extends over 16 amino acids. Germline CDR1 MNHNS, CDR2 SASEGT. Trimming left V 3 bases short and J 1 base short, with 10 bases between. The CDR3 sequence is CASSDDGISYNSPLHF. CDR3 coding DNA: TGTGCCAGCAGTGATGACGGAATTTCCTATAATTCACCCCTCCACTTT.

This sequence joins TRBV15 and TRBJ2-3; no clear D gene. The CDR3 is made up of 16 amino acids. V shed 1 base and J shed 1 base, with 12 bases lying between them. Germline V CDR1 and CDR2: LNHNV, YYDKDF (reference sequence). CDR3 sequence: CATSRANGRGTDTQYF. The CDR3 nucleotides read TGTGCCACCAGCAGAGCCAACGGTAGGGGCACAGATACGCAGTATTTT.

The rearrangement uses TRBV6-1 and TRBJ2-1; D unresolved. Trimming left V 6 bases short and J 3 bases short, with 15 bases between. The CDR3 consists of 15 residues. CDR1 is MNHNS, CDR2 SASEGT, per germline. DNA for the CDR3: TGTGCCAGCAGACTCTACGGGTCGGGCTACAATGAGCAGTTCTTC. It encodes CASRLYGSGYNEQFF.

The rearrangement joins TRBV5-1 to TRBJ1-5, with a possible D match to TRBD1 (6 bases). V shed 0 bases and J shed 4 bases, with 11 bases lying between them. Germline V gives CDR1 SGHRS, CDR2 YFSETQ. CDR3 length: 15 residues. This chain's CDR3 is CASSLEGGWNQPQHF. Written as DNA, the CDR3 is TGCGCCAGCAGCTTGGAAGGGGGATGGAATCAGCCCCAGCATTTT.

This chain links TRBV4-1 with TRBJ1-1; D is possibly TRBD1 (5 bases). V lost 6 bases to trimming and J lost 4 bases, with 9 bases between them. The CDR3 has 12 residues. Per the germline V gene, CDR1 is MGHRA and CDR2 is YSYEKL. The CDR3 DNA sequence: TGCGCCAGCAGATCACAGGTCACTGAAGCTTTCTTT. Its translation: CASRSQVTEAFF.

This clonotype has only a few counts. The chain employs TRBV18 and TRBJ1-1; perhaps TRBD1 as D (5 bases). The CDR3 runs to 16 residues. Trimming left V 1 base short and J 2 bases short, with 14 bases between. Germline CDR1 KGHSH, CDR2 LQKENI. CDR3 sequence reads: CASSPRGAGSNTEAFF. The CDR3 coding sequence is TGTGCCAGCTCACCACGAGGAGCAGGGAGTAACACTGAAGCTTTCTTT.

The V gene is TRBV6-4, the J gene TRBJ2-1; 10 bases are a match to TRBD2. The CDR3 consists of 15 residues. V lost 3 bases to trimming and J lost 6 bases; unmatched junction nucleotides: 5. Germline V gene sequence: CDR1 MRHNA, CDR2 SNTAGT. In DNA, the CDR3 is TGTGCCAGCAGTGAAACTAGCGGGGCTTCCAATGAGCAGTTCTTC. Protein product: CASSETSGASNEQFF.

The rearrangement joins TRBV20-1 to TRBJ1-5; no clear D. The CDR3 consists of 15 residues. Germline assignment: CDR1 DFQATT and CDR2 SNEGSKA (reference sequence). V shed 5 bases and J shed 10 bases, with 24 bases lying between them. CDR3 sequence (DNA): TGCAGTGCTCTCCACCGCTGGAGGAGCATTTCTCCCCAGCATTTT. Translating it yields CSALHRWRSISPQHF.

The chain couples TRBV10-2 to TRBJ1-5; maybe TRBD1 (6 bases). The CDR3 spans 13 residues. The V gene's germline CDR1 is WSHSY and CDR2 SAAADI. Trimming took off 6 bases at V and 0 bases at J, with 6 bases between the two ends. CDR3 sequence (DNA): TGCGCCAGCAGGGACAGTAGCAATCAGCCCCAGCATTTT. It codes for CASRDSSNQPQHF.

The chain employs TRBV25-1 and TRBJ2-1, with 10 positions matching TRBD2. CDR1 MGHDK and CDR2 SYGVNS come from the germline V gene. Germline trimming cut 6 bases from V and 9 bases from J; bases unmatched to any gene: 8. This CDR3 comprises 14 residues. CDR3 nucleotides: TGTGCCAGCAGAGAAGCGGGGGGGCGCCCTGAGCAGTTCTTC. Encoded protein: CASREAGGRPEQFF.

This chain links TRBV12-3 or TRBV12-4 with TRBJ1-1; D possibly corresponds to TRBD1 (5 bases). The CDR3 is 14 amino acids. Trimming cost V 2 bases and J 3 bases, with 10 bases left between them. Here the CDR3 reads CASSLQGGYTEAFF. In DNA, the CDR3 is TGTGCCAGCAGTTTACAGGGAGGGTACACTGAAGCTTTCTTT.